This T cell receptor (beta chain) was recorded in a study of T cell changes during pregnancy in multiple sclerosis (dated by TCRdb to between 2018 and 2021). For context, the study as a whole: In women with multiple sclerosis, the researchers looked at how the T cell repertoire shifted as pregnancy progressed.

Receptor libraries were prepared by the immunoSEQ multiplex PCR assay. Entries here come from immuneACCESS through TCRdb and include only in-frame sequences with V and J called. Some clones fail to appear in such tables; in the studies checked, an unresolved V gene covers under half of the shortfall, and the cause of the remainder is unknown. In this sample the table shows about 42,000 clones, about 87% of which occur a single time. In total, the top ten clones hold 1.2% of the sample. V is cut by 0 bases and J by 4 bases, and the space between the germline ends is 10 bases. The CDR3 sequence holds 15 residues, the cysteine and phenylalanine included. This entry keeps only the CDR3 DNA: 45 bases, framed from base 1. Looking up the germline V gene yields CDR1 SGHDN and CDR2 FVKESK. Within its sample, this clone is medium-sized (0.01 to 0.1%). The target of this receptor is not known. Base qualities are not provided; no much larger clone lies one nucleotide away.

This specimen consisted of CD4+ T cells from peripheral blood mononuclear cells, obtained in the second trimester of pregnancy. This clonotype was sampled from a female donor with multiple sclerosis, enrolled in a pregnancy study. Rearrangement joined TRBV14 to TRBJ2-1; D gene: possibly TRBD2, on 5 matching bases. The CDR3 corresponds to CASSQERTLYNEQFF. The nucleotide sequence is given as TGTGCCAGCAGCCAAGAAAGGACTTTATACAATGAGCAGTTCTTC.